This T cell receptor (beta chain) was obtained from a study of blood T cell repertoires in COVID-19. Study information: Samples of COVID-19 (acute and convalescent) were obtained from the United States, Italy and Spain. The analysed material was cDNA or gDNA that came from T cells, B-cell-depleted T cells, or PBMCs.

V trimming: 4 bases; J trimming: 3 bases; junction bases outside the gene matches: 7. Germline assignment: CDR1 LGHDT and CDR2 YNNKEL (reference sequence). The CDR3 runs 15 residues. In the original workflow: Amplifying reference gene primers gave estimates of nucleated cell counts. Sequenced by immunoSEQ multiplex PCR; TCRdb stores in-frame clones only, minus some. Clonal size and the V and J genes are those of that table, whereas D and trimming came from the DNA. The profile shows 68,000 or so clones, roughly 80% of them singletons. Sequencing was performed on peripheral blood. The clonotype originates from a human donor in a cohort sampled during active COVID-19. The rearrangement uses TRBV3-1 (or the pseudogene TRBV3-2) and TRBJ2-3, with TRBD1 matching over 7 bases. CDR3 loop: CASSRGTAGTDTQYF. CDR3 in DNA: TGTGCCAGCAGCCGGGGGACAGCCGGAACAGATACGCAGTATTTT.